This TCR beta chain was profiled in a study of cytomegalovirus exposure and HLA in healthy donors. TCRdb's table, derived via immunoSEQ multiplex PCR, lists solely in-frame clones and lacks some. Of approximately 300,000 clones listed, roughly 90% are singletons. Germline V lookup: CDR1 SQVTM, CDR2 ANQGSEA. The CDR3 spans 17 residues. V was trimmed by 8 bases and J by 3 bases, leaving 26 bases between them. The chain has TRBV29-1 and TRBJ2-1; possibly TRBD1 for D (6 bases). The sample comprised PBMCs. This sequence originates from a woman under 40 in good health and CMV-seropositive. The CDR3 spells CSSHSIIEDRDYNEQFF. The CDR3 nucleotides read TGCAGCTCACACTCGATAATTGAGGACAGAGACTACAATGAGCAGTTCTTC.